This T cell receptor beta chain was sequenced for a study of blood T cell repertoires in COVID-19. Study background: From T cells, B-cell-depleted T cells, or PBMCs came the material, which was cDNA or gDNA.

The CDR3 spans 18 residues. Trimming left V 1 base short and J 7 bases short, with 25 bases between. Germline-derived CDR1 and CDR2 are LGHDT and YNNKEL (reference sequence). In Seattle, patients joined the study during active infection and were tracked longitudinally. Original processing notes: Amplification of reference gene primers provided the estimated nucleated cell counts. Repertoires were generated with immunoSEQ multiplex PCR, while TCRdb's copy carries only in-frame clones and drops some. V and J calls and clone size are given by that table; D and trimming were obtained from the DNA. The table lists 250,000 to 300,000 clones, approximately 86% of them singletons.

This sequence originates from a woman in her sixties or seventies with COVID-19, enrolled during active disease. The sequencing sample was made of peripheral blood. The chain joins TRBV3-1 (or the pseudogene TRBV3-2) to TRBJ2-5, with D maybe TRBD1 (7 bases). The CDR3 region has the DNA TGTGCCAGCAGCCAAGGGCGCGATCAGGGGGGAGTCTTGGGGACCCAGTACTTC. Its translation: CASSQGRDQGGVLGTQYF.